The present TCR beta chain was sequenced within a study of molecular identifiers for immune sequencing clone quantification. TCRdb called the PCR reads again in MiXCR, with one record for every CDR3 protein. The top ten clones hold 0.78% of a sample with roughly 630,000 distinct CDR3 sequences, roughly 25% of them seen once. Trimming cost V 5 bases and J 6 bases, with 17 bases left between them. The CDR3 consists of 15 residues. Germline CDR1 is SEHNR and CDR2 is FQNEAQ (reference sequence). This clonotype was recorded many times. This clonotype was obtained from a human donor in good health. Some libraries in this study had Jurkat cell RNA spiked in. J is TRBJ2-1 and V is TRBV7-9, with D uncertain. Sequenced sample: naive CD8+ T cells from blood, with Jurkat cell RNA spiked in. As for subset: FACS-sorted CD8+CD4-CCR7+CD45RA+ naive T cells. The CDR3 nucleotides read TGTGCCAGCAGCGCCACCTCATACTCTAGCAATGAGCAGTTCTTC. Translation gives CASSATSYSSNEQFF.